These 10 T cell receptor beta chains were sequenced from one sample in a study of T-cell memory formation after mild COVID-19. TCRdb re-called the 5' RACE reads with MiXCR, one entry per CDR3 protein. This sample yields about 560,000 distinct CDR3 sequences, of which approximately 15% are seen a single time; less than 10% belongs to the top ten. The sample consisted of PBMCs or a T cell subset sorted from them (not recorded which). The receptors stem from an adult woman who had mild COVID-19 (a few samples of this study predate the infection). Cell type and time point are not known.

This clonotype occurred a few times. A much bigger clone sits one base away, suggesting this may be a read error. The CDR3, as DNA: TGTGCCAGCAGCCAGGGGGGACCCACAGATACGCAGTATTTT. Its protein product is CASSQGGPTDTQYF. This chain links TRBV7-2 with TRBJ2-3; perhaps TRBD1 as D (7 bases). The CDR3 runs 14 residues. Trimming removed 5 bases at V and 2 bases at J, with 11 bases between. CDR1 and CDR2 from the germline V gene are SGHTA and FQGNSA.

CDR3 amino acids: CASSLSRTMNTEAFF. The DNA for the CDR3 is TGTGCCAGCAGCTTATCTAGGACAATGAACACTGAAGCTTTCTTT. The chain is built from TRBV7-9 and TRBJ1-1, with a tentative D call TRBD1 (5 bases). CDR1 is SEHNR and CDR2 is FQNEAQ in the germline V gene (reference sequence). This CDR3 is 15 amino acids long. Trimming removed 2 bases at V and 0 bases at J, with 10 bases between.

This clonotype was seen more than once but under ten times. This chain links TRBV11-2 with TRBJ2-1; the match to TRBD2 covers 15 bases. J was trimmed by 7 bases and V by 0 bases; bases with no gene match: 7. This CDR3 region has 18 residues. Germline-derived CDR1 and CDR2 are SGHAT and FQNNGV. CDR3 amino acids: CASSLDGVGTSGRNEQFF. The CDR3 region has the DNA TGTGCCAGCAGCTTAGATGGAGTGGGGACTAGCGGGAGGAATGAGCAGTTCTTC.

The CDR3: CASRPGTSVTEAFF. CDR3 DNA sequence: TGTGCCAGCAGGCCCGGGACCTCGGTCACTGAAGCTTTCTTT. The chain has TRBV27 and TRBJ1-1; perhaps TRBD1 as D (5 bases). Germline CDR1 and CDR2: MNHEY and SMNVEV (reference sequence). The CDR3 runs to 14 residues. Trimming pared 6 bases from V and 4 bases from J, leaving 15 bases between.

This clonotype was counted only a few times. The chain joins TRBV7-9 to TRBJ1-3; possibly TRBD1 for D (5 bases). V was pared by 5 bases and J by 3 bases, with 11 bases between. This CDR3 has 14 amino acids. CDR1 and CDR2 (germline): SEHNR, FQNEAQ (reference sequence). CDR3 sequence (DNA): TGTGCCAGCAGCCAGACAGTGGATGGAAACACCATATATTTT. Amino acid sequence: CASSQTVDGNTIYF.

This clonotype was detected once. J is TRBJ2-1 and V is TRBV12-3 or TRBV12-4, with 8 bases identical to TRBD2. J was trimmed by 9 bases and V by 3 bases; bases with no gene match: 7. The CDR3 has 14 amino acids. The CDR3 loop reads CASSFERGLAEQFF. For the CDR3, the DNA is TGTGCCAGCAGTTTCGAGCGGGGGTTGGCTGAGCAGTTCTTC.

This clonotype turned up a few times. This sequence joins TRBV5-1 and TRBJ2-2; 14 nucleotides match TRBD2. Germline CDR1 is SGHRS and CDR2 is YFSETQ. The CDR3 extends over 18 amino acids. V lost 3 bases, J lost 3 bases, and 7 bases stayed unmatched. The CDR3 DNA reads as TGCGCCAGCAGCTGGGGGACTAGCGGGAGCGTATACACCGGGGAGCTGTTTTTT. It yields the protein CASSWGTSGSVYTGELFF.

This rearrangement joins TRBV7-6 to TRBJ2-3; a weak D match, TRBD2 (5 bases). Germline CDR1 reads SGHVS; CDR2 reads FNYEAQ. This CDR3 is built from 15 residues. V was trimmed by 3 bases and J by 6 bases, leaving 16 bases between them. The CDR3 region has the DNA TGTGCCAGCAGCTTTATGGACCCTTCGGGGGATACGCAGTATTTT. Translation: CASSFMDPSGDTQYF. Combining the CDR3 with reference TRBV7-6 and TRBJ2-3 gives the whole variable domain GAGVSQSPRYKVTKRGQDVALRCDPISGHVSLYWYRQALGQGPEFLTYFNYEAQQDKSGLPNDRFSAERPEGSISTLTIQRTEQRDSAMYRCASSFMDPSGDTQYFGPGTRLTVL.

The chain has TRBV6-1 and TRBJ1-5; TRBD1 agrees at 9 bases. The CDR3 extends over 17 amino acids. CDR1 and CDR2 from the germline V gene are MNHNS and SASEGT. J gave up 6 bases and V 6 bases, and 15 bases lay outside the gene matches. The CDR3 DNA reads TGTGCCAGCAGGGGTAAGGGACAGGGTGGGCCGGGTCAGCCCCAGCATTTT. This encodes CASRGKGQGGPGQPQHF.

This clonotype has just a few counts. The rearrangement joins TRBV20-1 to TRBJ2-3, with D hard to call. Trimming shortened V by 5 bases and J by 5 bases, and 14 bases separated the two germline ends. Looked up from germline, CDR1 is DFQATT and CDR2 is SNEGSKA (reference sequence). CDR3 length: 13 amino acids. The CDR3 region is CSAPSLRRDTQYF. The CDR3 coding sequence is TGCAGTGCTCCCTCCCTGCGTAGAGATACGCAGTATTTT.